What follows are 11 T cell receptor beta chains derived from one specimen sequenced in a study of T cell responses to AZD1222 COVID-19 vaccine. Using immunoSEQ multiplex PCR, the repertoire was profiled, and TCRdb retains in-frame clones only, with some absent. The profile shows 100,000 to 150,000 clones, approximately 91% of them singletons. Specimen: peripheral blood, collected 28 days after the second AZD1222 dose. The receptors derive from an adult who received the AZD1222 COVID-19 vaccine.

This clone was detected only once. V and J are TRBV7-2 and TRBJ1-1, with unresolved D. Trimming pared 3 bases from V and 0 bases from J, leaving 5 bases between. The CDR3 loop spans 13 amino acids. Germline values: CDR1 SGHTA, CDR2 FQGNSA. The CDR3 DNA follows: TGTGCCAGCAGCTTTAAGTTGAACACTGAAGCTTTCTTT. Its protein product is CASSFKLNTEAFF.

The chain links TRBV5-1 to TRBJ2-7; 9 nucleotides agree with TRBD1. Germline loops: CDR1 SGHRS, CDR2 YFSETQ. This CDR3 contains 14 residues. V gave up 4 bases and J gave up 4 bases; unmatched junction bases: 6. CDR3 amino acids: CASSRGQGVYEQYF. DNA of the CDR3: TGCGCCAGCAGCCGGGGACAGGGTGTATACGAGCAGTACTTC.

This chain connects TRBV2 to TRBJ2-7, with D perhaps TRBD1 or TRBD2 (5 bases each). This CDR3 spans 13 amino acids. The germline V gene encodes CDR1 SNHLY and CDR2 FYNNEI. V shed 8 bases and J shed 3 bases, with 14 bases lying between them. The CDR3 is CASEGRGLYEQYF. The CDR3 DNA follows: TGTGCCAGCGAGGGGAGAGGGCTCTACGAGCAGTACTTC.

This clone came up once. The CDR3 bases are TGTGCCAGCAGTCTCCGGGACACTGATTATACCCAGCAGTACTTC. Its translation is CASSLRDTDYTQQYF. The gene calls are TRBV6-5 and TRBJ2-7; D might be TRBD1 (6 bases). This CDR3 comprises 15 residues. V was shortened by 5 bases and J by 8 bases, with 22 bases between the two germline ends. CDR1 and CDR2 from the germline V gene are MNHEY and SVGAGI.

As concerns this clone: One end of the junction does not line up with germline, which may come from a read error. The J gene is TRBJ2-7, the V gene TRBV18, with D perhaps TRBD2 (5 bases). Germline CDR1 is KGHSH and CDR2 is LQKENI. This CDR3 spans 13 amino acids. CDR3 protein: CASSPQPSGGSDF. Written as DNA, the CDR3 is TGTGCCAGCTCACCACAGCCCAGCGGTGGGTCGGACTTC.

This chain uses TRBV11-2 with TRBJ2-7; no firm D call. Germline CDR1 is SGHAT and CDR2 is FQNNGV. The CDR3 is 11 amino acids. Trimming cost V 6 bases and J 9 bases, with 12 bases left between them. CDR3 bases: TGTGCCAGCAGGAACAGAATTGGGCAGTACTTC. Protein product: CASRNRIGQYF.

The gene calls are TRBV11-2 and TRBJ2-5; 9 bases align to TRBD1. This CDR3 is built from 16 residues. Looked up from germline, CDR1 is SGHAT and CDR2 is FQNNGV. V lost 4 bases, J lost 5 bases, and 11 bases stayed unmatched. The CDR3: CASSSTNRGRRETQYF. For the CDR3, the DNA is TGTGCCAGCAGCTCCACAAACAGGGGGCGCAGGGAGACCCAGTACTTC.

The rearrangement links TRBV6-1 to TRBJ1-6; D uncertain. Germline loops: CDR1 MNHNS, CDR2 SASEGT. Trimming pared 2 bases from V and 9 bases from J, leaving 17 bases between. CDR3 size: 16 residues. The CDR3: CASSENHNRGGSPLHF. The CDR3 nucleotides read TGTGCCAGCAGTGAAAACCACAATCGTGGCGGTTCACCCCTCCACTTT.

For the CDR3, the DNA is TGTGCCTGGATAGTGGCCACAGATACGCAGTATTTT. It translates to CAWIVATDTQYF. The rearrangement uses TRBV30 and TRBJ2-3; D not resolved. Germline V CDR1 and CDR2: GTSNPN, SVGIG (reference sequence). V lost 4 bases, J lost 2 bases, and 7 bases lay in between. The CDR3 loop spans 12 amino acids.

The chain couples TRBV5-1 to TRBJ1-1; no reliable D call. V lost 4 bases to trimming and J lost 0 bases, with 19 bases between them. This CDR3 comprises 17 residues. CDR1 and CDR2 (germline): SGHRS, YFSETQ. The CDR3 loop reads CASSPYLTASLNTEAFF. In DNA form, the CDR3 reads TGCGCCAGCAGCCCCTACCTGACGGCAAGCCTGAACACTGAAGCTTTCTTT.

The CDR3 nucleotides read TGTGCCAGCAGTCTCGGACTAGCGGGCTACGAGCAGTACTTC. It is translated as CASSLGLAGYEQYF. V usage is TRBV28 and J usage is TRBJ2-7, with 11 bases fitting TRBD2. The germline V gene encodes CDR1 MDHEN and CDR2 SYDVKM. CDR3 length: 14 amino acids. V shed 5 bases, J shed 3 bases, and the junction held 3 bases outside the gene matches. The entire variable domain, with the rest obtained from reference TRBV28 and TRBJ2-7, is as follows: DVKVTQSSRYLVKRTGEKVFLECVQDMDHENMFWYRQDPGLGLRLIYFSYDVKMKEKGDIPEGYSVSREKKERFSLILESASTNQTSMYLCASSLGLAGYEQYFGPGTRLTVT.